This T cell receptor (beta chain) came from a study of T cell changes during pregnancy in multiple sclerosis. The length of the CDR3 is 15 residues. The germline V and J ends were trimmed by 4 bases and 0 bases, with 12 bases remaining between them. Germline V lookup: CDR1 SGHDT, CDR2 YYEEEE. Sequenced by immunoSEQ multiplex PCR; TCRdb stores in-frame clones only, minus some. The repertoire has more than 55,000 clones, less than 95% of them found once; the top ten carry roughly 6.5%. The material was peripheral blood, obtained in the third trimester of pregnancy. The chain carries TRBV5-6 and TRBJ2-3; a weak D match, TRBD2 (6 bases). The clonotype originates from a female donor in good health, enrolled as a control in a pregnancy study. The CDR3 DNA sequence: TGTGCCAGCAGCGACGGGCGGGGAAGCACAGATACGCAGTATTTT. This encodes CASSDGRGSTDTQYF.